These T cell receptor beta chains were read from a single sample in a study of OX40 agonist ivuxolimab in advanced cancers. The protocol was immunoSEQ multiplex PCR, while the TCRdb copy is restricted to in-frame clones and leaves out a portion. The sample has tens of thousands of clones, about 91% seen once. Sequencing used CD4+ or CD8+ T cells sorted from blood, obtained in a trial of the OX40 agonist ivuxolimab. The receptors come from an adult with an advanced solid tumor such as melanoma, head and neck, liver or kidney cancer. Each CDR3 is given with its conserved first and last residue. D genes are given only for firm matches. Expanded clones are given a class, and other clones once, few, many or no size at all.

clone_size	v_call	d_call	j_call	cdr3_aa	cdr3_nt
-	TRBV5-1	TRBD2	TRBJ2-7	CASSLTGTSGTYEQYF	TGCGCCAGCAGCTTGACCGGGACTAGCGGGACGTACGAGCAGTACTTC
-	TRBV19	-	TRBJ2-7	CASSIAGSVPSYEQYF	TGTGCCAGTAGTATTGCAGGGTCGGTCCCGTCCTACGAGCAGTACTTC
once	TRBV7-9	-	TRBJ1-2	CASSHTAPGYTF	TGTGCCAGCAGTCACACGGCACCTGGCTACACCTTC
few	TRBV10-3	TRBD2	TRBJ2-7	CAISGGYEQYF	TGTGCCATCAGCGGGGGGTACGAGCAGTACTTC
-	TRBV19	-	TRBJ1-1	CASSIDRGPSAFF	TGTGCCAGTAGTATAGATCGCGGACCGTCAGCTTTCTTT
-	TRBV30	-	TRBJ2-6	CAWSQDSGANVLTF	TGTGCCTGGAGTCAAGACTCTGGGGCCAACGTCCTGACTTTC
once	TRBV6-5	TRBD1	TRBJ1-4	CASSYSDRGWEKLFF	TGTGCCAGCAGTTATTCCGACAGGGGTTGGGAAAAACTGTTTTTT
-	TRBV6-1	-	TRBJ1-3	CASSDRSGVGGNTIYF	TGTGCCAGCAGTGACCGGTCAGGGGTGGGAGGAAACACCATATATTTT
-	TRBV2	TRBD2	TRBJ2-3	CASNRPTSGIFTDTQYF	TGTGCCAGCAACCGACCGACTAGCGGGATCTTCACAGATACGCAGTATTTT
-	TRBV7-2	TRBD2	TRBJ2-2	CASSLASGSGTGELFF	TGTGCCAGCAGCTTAGCCTCGGGTAGCGGGACCGGGGAGCTGTTTTTT
-	TRBV19	-	TRBJ1-5	CASSLGHFNQPQHF	TGTGCCAGTAGCCTGGGACACTTTAATCAGCCCCAGCATTTT
-	TRBV5-1	TRBD1	TRBJ1-2	CASSSGQGAPKGYTF	TGCGCCAGCAGCTCCGGACAGGGGGCTCCAAAGGGCTACACCTTC
-	TRBV9	TRBD2	TRBJ2-6	CASSRTSGNGANVLTF	TGTGCCAGCAGCAGGACTAGCGGGAACGGGGCCAACGTCCTGACTTTC
-	TRBV19	-	TRBJ2-5	CASSRARETQYF	TGTGCCAGTAGTAGGGCTCGGGAGACCCAGTACTTC
once	TRBV5-4	TRBD2	TRBJ2-1	CASGRDLNEQFF	TGTGCCAGCGGGAGGGACCTTAATGAGCAGTTCTTC
-	TRBV7-9	-	TRBJ2-7	CASSSGAEEQYF	TGTGCCAGCAGCTCGGGAGCGGAGGAGCAGTACTTC
-	TRBV10-2	TRBD2	TRBJ2-1	CATSASGSWNEQFF	TGCGCCACCTCCGCTAGCGGGAGTTGGAATGAGCAGTTCTTC
-	TRBV11-3	TRBD2	TRBJ2-7	CASSGLAQAYEQYF	TGTGCCAGCAGCGGACTAGCTCAAGCCTACGAGCAGTACTTC
-	TRBV6-5	TRBD2	TRBJ2-7	CASSYPEGGRAYEQYF	TGTGCCAGCAGTTACCCAGAAGGCGGGAGGGCCTACGAGCAGTACTTC
once	TRBV5-6	-	TRBJ1-5	CASSSGHYSNQPQHF	TGTGCCAGCAGTTCGGGACACTATAGCAATCAGCCCCAGCATTTT
-	TRBV14	TRBD2	TRBJ2-5	CASSLTGGAARYF	TGTGCCAGCAGCCTAACGGGGGGGGCCGCGCGGTACTTC
once	TRBV30	-	TRBJ1-1	CAWSPTSGRAFF	TGTGCCTGGAGTCCCACCAGCGGCAGAGCTTTCTTT
-	TRBV30	-	TRBJ2-2	CAWKGRGLGELFF	TGTGCCTGGAAGGGGCGAGGTCTGGGGGAGCTGTTTTTT
-	TRBV5-4	-	TRBJ2-7	CASSRRGTVYEQYF	TGTGCCAGCAGCCGACGCGGGACTGTCTACGAGCAGTACTTC
-	TRBV15	-	TRBJ2-7	CATSSDSIRGEQYF	TGTGCCACCAGCAGCGACAGTATACGAGGGGAGCAGTACTTC
-	TRBV7-2	-	TRBJ2-2	CASSGTTVLAGELFF	TGTGCCAGCAGCGGGACGACAGTTTTGGCCGGGGAGCTGTTTTTT
-	TRBV7-2	-	TRBJ2-7	CASSLRQPSSSYEQYF	TGTGCCAGCAGCTTAAGACAGCCTTCTAGCTCCTACGAGCAGTACTTC
-	TRBV6-5	-	TRBJ2-7	CASSYRVTGPVNEQYF	TGTGCCAGCAGTTATAGGGTGACGGGCCCCGTGAACGAGCAGTACTTC
once	TRBV28	-	TRBJ1-5	CASSLRRGSNQPQHF	TGTGCCAGCAGTTTACGCAGGGGTAGCAATCAGCCCCAGCATTTT
-	TRBV5-1	TRBD1	TRBJ1-2	CASSFPDRDDGYTF	TGCGCCAGCAGCTTTCCGGACAGGGACGATGGCTACACCTTC
-	TRBV19	TRBD1	TRBJ1-1	CASTPGQLNTEAFF	TGTGCCAGTACCCCGGGACAGCTGAACACTGAAGCTTTCTTT